A selection of T cell receptor beta chains follows, all from one sample in a study of shared clonotypes between healthy human individuals. The repertoire was sequenced with immunoSEQ multiplex PCR; TCRdb's copy has only in-frame clones and lacks some. Of 1.5 million to 2.5 million clones in the sample, around 96% were seen once. Sequenced material: naive CD8+ T cells sorted from blood. Source of these receptors: a man in his late teens or twenties in good health. CDR3s include the opening cysteine and the closing phenylalanine or tryptophan. Each record gives: J gene, V gene, CDR3 protein.

TRBJ1-1	TRBV28	CASSPSMNTEAFF
TRBJ1-1	TRBV5-4	CASSWSGATEAFF
TRBJ2-1	TRBV7-8	CASRGTSGVMNEQFF
TRBJ2-5	TRBV28	CASSTGGQETQYF
TRBJ2-7	TRBV4-1	CASSDWGQGGYEQYF
TRBJ2-7	TRBV2	CASSQDRGLGEQYF
TRBJ1-2	TRBV10-2	CASNLATGGGGYTF
TRBJ2-1	TRBV5-4	CASRTDGLYYSYNEQFF
TRBJ2-2	TRBV28	CASSRSGELFF
TRBJ2-3	TRBV9	CASSTGLAPTDTQYF
TRBJ1-1	TRBV10-2	CASSGGDYTEAFF
TRBJ2-7	TRBV29-1	CSVEETGGQPYEQYF
TRBJ2-6	TRBV18	CASSAPTVGGANVLTF
TRBJ2-1	TRBV28	CASSLSLYNEQFF
TRBJ2-7	TRBV19	CASSMIKGPYEQYF
TRBJ1-1	TRBV5-1	CASSLYQGIPMNTEAFF
TRBJ2-6	TRBV7-9	CASSSTPYSGANVLTF
TRBJ2-1	TRBV9	CASTISGGSGGEQFF
TRBJ1-4	TRBV27	CASSLVGLGTNEKLFF
TRBJ1-6	TRBV30	CAWSVLGTGESPLHF
TRBJ1-3	TRBV12-5	CASGLVQGFADTIYF
TRBJ2-1	TRBV9	CASSVAPSSYNEQFF
TRBJ1-1	TRBV28	CASSWGEVNTEAFF
TRBJ2-2	TRBV14	CASSLGRNTGELFF
TRBJ2-7	TRBV19	CASSSDRGEQYF
TRBJ2-3	TRBV5-4	CASSVRPGLAEPDTQYF
TRBJ2-7	TRBV27	CASSLWGGIQLDEQYF
TRBJ2-5	TRBV4-3	CASSQDSEGRETQYF
TRBJ1-2	TRBV4-1	CASSQEAAGLGYGYTF
TRBJ2-7	TRBV4-3	CASSQDLTGGEQYF
TRBJ2-2	TRBV4-3	CASSQDRGLRTGELFF
TRBJ2-3	TRBV29-1	CSDTGLGATDTQYF
TRBJ2-5	TRBV9	CASSVGVGGQETQYF
TRBJ2-2	TRBV11-2	CASSLVEVWEAGELFF
TRBJ1-2	TRBV5-5	CASSLALGDGYTF
TRBJ2-7	TRBV11-2	CASSLSQSRYEQYF
TRBJ1-1	TRBV5-1	CASSLGAEAFF
TRBJ2-5	TRBV27	CASSFTGAPQETQYF
TRBJ1-2	TRBV4-1	CASSPPEGGGYTF
TRBJ2-3	TRBV27	CASTFGAGDSDTQYF
TRBJ2-7	TRBV11-2	CASSLVRGEQYF
TRBJ2-1	TRBV6-1	CASSEDKSSYNEQFF
TRBJ1-2	TRBV13	CASSSSESGYTF
TRBJ2-1	TRBV18	CASSPPGLAGAYNEQFF
TRBJ1-6	TRBV4-1	CASSQPAGVGSPLHF
TRBJ2-6	TRBV7-8	CASSAQGHKPTGANVLTF
TRBJ2-7	TRBV7-9	CASSPRGTSGRYEQYF
TRBJ2-5	TRBV5-8	CASSLSGTQYF
TRBJ2-7	TRBV27	CASTDRYYEQYF
TRBJ1-2	TRBV6-6	CASSYSGGSNYGYTF
TRBJ2-5	TRBV7-9	CASSSVGRQETQYF
TRBJ2-7	TRBV7-9	CASSRGPDGDEQYF
TRBJ2-7	TRBV27	CASSFSLGTTSYEQYF
TRBJ2-2	TRBV9	CASSVFEGVNTGELFF